The next 11 T cell receptor beta chains were all read from a single sample in a study of T-cell memory formation after mild COVID-19 (dated by TCRdb to the early 2020s). The method behind the library was 5' RACE. This sample was sequenced with an Illumina NovaSeq 6000. TCRdb reprocessed the public reads (quality trimming at Q25 with fastp, clone calling with MiXCR) and kept in-frame beta chains. Rows are unified per CDR3 protein, each entry keeping the most common DNA and genes. This sample has roughly 340,000 distinct CDR3 sequences in its table, and 20% to 25% of those were observed once. In total, the top ten clones hold roughly 23% of the sample. Sequences were obtained from PBMCs or a T cell subset sorted from them (not recorded which). These TCRs come from a man between 18 and 29 years old who had mild COVID-19 (a few samples of this study predate the infection). The sample titles of this study are shuffled in the database, so cell type and time point are left out; the donor was told from shared clones.

The chain carries TRBV25-1 and TRBJ2-2; D remains ambiguous. Germline-derived CDR1 and CDR2 are MGHDK and SYGVNS. CDR3 length: 13 residues. The V gene lost 5 bases and the J gene lost 5 bases, with 9 bases spanning the gap. Here the CDR3 DNA reads TGTGCCAGCAGTACTCCTGAGACCGGGGAGCTGTTTTTT. It translates to CASSTPETGELFF.

The rearrangement joins TRBV12-3 or TRBV12-4 to TRBJ2-6; D is unresolved. Trimming cost V 5 bases and J 4 bases, with 6 bases left between them. This CDR3 spans 13 amino acids. CDR3 in DNA: TGTGCCAGCAGTACCTTCGGGGCCAACGTCCTGACTTTC. This codes for CASSTFGANVLTF.

This clonotype has a handful of counts. This chain connects TRBV9 to TRBJ1-3; the D gene is possibly TRBD1 (5 bases). The germline gives CDR1 SGDLS, CDR2 YYNGEE. Trimming removed 3 bases at V and 4 bases at J, with 20 bases between. CDR3 size: 17 residues. The CDR3 here is CASSDSSGTAFGNTIYF. CDR3 in DNA: TGTGCCAGCAGCGATTCGTCCGGGACCGCTTTCGGAAACACCATATATTTT. Full variable domain (rest looked up from reference TRBV9 and TRBJ1-3): DSGVTQTPKHLITATGQRVTLRCSPRSGDLSVYWYQQSLDQGLQFLIQYYNGEERAKGNILERFSAQQFPDLHSELNLSSLELGDSALYFCASSDSSGTAFGNTIYFGEGSWLTVV.

This clonotype was detected a few times. Compared with germline, one end of the junction differs, possibly owing to a read error. The J gene is TRBJ1-5, the V gene TRBV12-3 or TRBV12-4; D is perhaps TRBD1 (5 bases). The CDR3 consists of 14 residues. The CDR3 protein is CASSFARGKQPQHF. The CDR3 bases are TGTGCCAGCAGTTTTGCAAGGGGCAAACAGCCCCAGCATTTT.

This rearrangement joins TRBV15 to TRBJ2-3; D is ambiguous. Germline CDR1 LNHNV, CDR2 YYDKDF (reference sequence). V lost 2 bases and J 0 bases, leaving 3 bases between the germline ends. This CDR3 spans 13 amino acids. The CDR3 nucleotides are TGTGCCACCAGCAGAACTAGCACAGATACGCAGTATTTT. Translated: CATSRTSTDTQYF.

The chain uses TRBV9 and TRBJ1-3; D is ambiguous. V lost 3 bases, J lost 0 bases, and 13 bases lay in between. CDR1 and CDR2 (germline): SGDLS, YYNGEE. The CDR3 totals 16 residues. CDR3: CASSAGGWSSGNTIYF. The CDR3 region has the DNA TGTGCCAGCAGCGCAGGTGGATGGAGCTCTGGAAACACCATATATTTT.

The J gene is TRBJ2-7, the V gene TRBV12-3 or TRBV12-4, with 7 positions matching TRBD1. Trimming cost V 6 bases and J 5 bases; bases outside gene matches: 7. This CDR3 has 13 residues. The CDR3 coding sequence is TGTGCCAGCAGCCTACAGGGGCCCCACGAGCAGTACTTC. Protein: CASSLQGPHEQYF.

This clonotype qualifies as medium-sized. The CDR3: CASSQVGGPADTQYF. The DNA of the CDR3 is TGCGCCAGCAGCCAAGTGGGGGGCCCTGCAGATACGCAGTATTTT. The chain links TRBV4-3 to TRBJ2-3; tentatively, D is TRBD1 or TRBD2 (6 bases each). CDR1 is LGHNA and CDR2 is YSLEER in the germline V gene. Trimming took off 1 base at V and 4 bases at J, with 12 bases between the two ends. The CDR3 totals 15 residues.

V usage is TRBV28 and J usage is TRBJ2-1, with D perhaps matching TRBD1 or TRBD2 (5 bases each). Trimming stripped 5 bases from V and 4 bases from J, with 12 bases between. Germline values: CDR1 MDHEN, CDR2 SYDVKM. The CDR3 has 14 residues. In nucleotides, the CDR3 is TGTGCCAGCAGTGCCGGGACCGGATACAATGAGCAGTTCTTC. Translation gives CASSAGTGYNEQFF.

J is TRBJ2-3 and V is TRBV10-3; 12 nucleotides agree with TRBD2. Germline V gene sequence: CDR1 ENHRY, CDR2 SYGVKD. The junction had 9 bases not matched to a gene; V was cut back by 2 bases and J by 3 bases. There are 18 residues in the CDR3. The CDR3: CAISEPAGLAGRTDTQYF. DNA of the CDR3: TGTGCCATCAGTGAGCCGGCGGGACTAGCGGGCCGAACAGATACGCAGTATTTT.

This chain connects TRBV15 to TRBJ2-1; possible D gene TRBD2, 6 bases. The CDR3 is 16 amino acids. CDR1 and CDR2 from the germline V gene are LNHNV and YYDKDF (reference sequence). The V end lost 0 bases, the J end lost 7 bases, and 16 bases lay between the germline ends. CDR3: CATSRERGPMGNEQFF. The DNA of the CDR3 is TGTGCCACCAGCAGAGAGCGGGGCCCCATGGGGAATGAGCAGTTCTTC.